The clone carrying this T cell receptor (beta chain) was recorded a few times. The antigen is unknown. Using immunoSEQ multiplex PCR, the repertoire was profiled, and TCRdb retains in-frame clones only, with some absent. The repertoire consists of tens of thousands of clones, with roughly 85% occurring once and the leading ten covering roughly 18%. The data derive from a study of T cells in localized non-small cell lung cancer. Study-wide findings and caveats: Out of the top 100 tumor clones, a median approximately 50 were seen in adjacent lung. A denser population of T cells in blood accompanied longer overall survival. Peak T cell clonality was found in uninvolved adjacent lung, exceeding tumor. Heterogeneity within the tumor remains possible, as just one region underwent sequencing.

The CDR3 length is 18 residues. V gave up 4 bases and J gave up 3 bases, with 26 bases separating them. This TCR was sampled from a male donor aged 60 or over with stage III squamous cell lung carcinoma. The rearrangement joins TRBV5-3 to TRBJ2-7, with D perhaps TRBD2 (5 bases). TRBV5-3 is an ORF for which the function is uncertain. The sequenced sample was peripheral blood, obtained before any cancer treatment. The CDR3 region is CARSRRVRPAPRYYEQYF. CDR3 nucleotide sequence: TGTGCCAGAAGCCGGCGGGTCCGGCCCGCCCCGAGGTACTACGAGCAGTACTTC.